This T cell receptor beta chain was profiled in a study of T-cell memory formation after mild COVID-19. MiXCR was run by TCRdb on the 5' RACE reads, yielding one entry per CDR3 protein. The table records about 180,000 distinct CDR3 sequences, 16% of them present only once. This clonotype was seen a handful of times. CDR3 size: 14 residues. Germline CDR1 and CDR2: LGHDT and YNNKEL (reference sequence). The V gene end was trimmed by 4 bases and the J gene end by 6 bases; junction bases not matched to a gene: 9. The V and J genes are TRBV3-1 and TRBJ2-7; 7 bases are a match to TRBD1. Sequenced input: PBMCs or a T cell subset sorted from them (not recorded which). This receptor was obtained from an adult woman who had mild COVID-19 (a few samples of this study predate the infection). Cell type and time point are not known. The CDR3 region has the DNA TGTGCCAGCAGCCCTGAAACCGGGACAGTCGAGCAGTACTTC. Its translation: CASSPETGTVEQYF.